The present TCR beta chain was sequenced within a study of T cells in Graves' hyperthyroidism and ophthalmopathy. Diagnoses used clinical symptoms, serum thyroxine and TRAb, thyroid ultrasound and orbital computed tomography. General observations from the study: Most clonotypes that expanded in the thyroid above 0.001 also showed up in blood.

Concerning this clonotype: Antigen specificity is unknown.

RNA transcripts provided the source from which TCR beta CDR3 regions were amplified. Initially, a first-round RT-PCR of the TCR CDR3 employed the HTBI primer set. TCRdb reanalysed the multiplex PCR reads using MiXCR and keeps one entry per CDR3 protein. This table holds approximately 600,000 distinct CDR3 sequences, around 21% found once. This CDR3 is built from 12 residues. Germline V gives CDR1 GTSNPN, CDR2 SVGIG (reference sequence). Trimming took off 4 bases at V and 4 bases at J, with 10 bases between the two ends. The source is a man aged 30 to 39 with Graves' ophthalmopathy. The chain is built from TRBV30 and TRBJ1-1; weak D call: TRBD1 (5 bases). Sequencing was performed on blood. The CDR3 loop is CAWNLGPTEAFF. The CDR3 DNA reads as TGTGCCTGGAATCTGGGGCCCACTGAAGCTTTCTTT.